This is a list of T cell receptor beta chains from one sample in a study of blood T cell repertoires in COVID-19. The repertoire was sequenced with immunoSEQ multiplex PCR; TCRdb's copy has only in-frame clones and lacks some. This table has about 240,000 clones, 82% appearing once. Sequenced sample: peripheral blood. Receptor source: a woman over 75 with COVID-19, enrolled during active disease. CDR3s include the opening cysteine and the closing phenylalanine or tryptophan. A D gene is named only where the DNA matches it firmly. Rows may omit the clone size; those that give it use once, few, many or a size class.

abundance	v_gene	j_gene	len	d_gene	CDR3nt	CDR3aa
-	TRBV5-4	TRBJ2-2	15	TRBD1	TGTGCCAGCAGCTTGCGACAGGGGAACACCGGGGAGCTGTTTTTT	CASSLRQGNTGELFF
-	TRBV24-1	TRBJ1-1	14	-	TGTGCCACCAGTGCGGACAGAGCGAACACTGAAGCTTTCTTT	CATSADRANTEAFF
-	TRBV4-1	TRBJ2-5	19	TRBD2	TGCGCCAGCAGCCAAGTAACGACTAGCGGGAGTAGGATGAGGGAGACCCAGTACTTC	CASSQVTTSGSRMRETQYF
-	TRBV19	TRBJ2-7	14	TRBD2	TGTGCCAGTAGTTTACTAGCGGGGATCCACGAGCAGTACTTC	CASSLLAGIHEQYF
-	TRBV19	TRBJ1-6	15	TRBD1	TGTGCCAGTAGTACAAGGACAGGTTTTAATTCACCCCTCCACTTT	CASSTRTGFNSPLHF
once	TRBV7-9	TRBJ2-1	15	-	TGTGCCAGCATCGGGACAACCAACTCCTACAATGAGCAGTTCTTC	CASIGTTNSYNEQFF
once	TRBV7-9	TRBJ2-1	13	TRBD2	TGTGCCAGCAGCCCGTTATCTAGCGGCGAGCAGTTCTTC	CASSPLSSGEQFF
-	TRBV6-2/TRBV6-3	TRBJ1-3	16	-	TGTGCCAGCAGTTACTTAGCGGGGAGGACTGGAAACACCATATATTTT	CASSYLAGRTGNTIYF
-	TRBV3-1/TRBV3-2	TRBJ1-2	15	TRBD1	TGTGCCAGCAGCCAAGGGATTGACAGGGACTATGGCTACACCTTC	CASSQGIDRDYGYTF
-	TRBV9	TRBJ1-3	15	TRBD1	TGTGCCAGCAGCGCCTGGACAGGGAACGGAAACACCATATATTTT	CASSAWTGNGNTIYF
-	TRBV28	TRBJ2-7	10	-	TGTGCCAGCAGTTCGCGGGAGCAGTACTTC	CASSSREQYF
-	TRBV6-2/TRBV6-3	TRBJ2-2	17	TRBD2	TGTGCCAGCAGTTATTCCGGACTAGCGGGAGGAACCGGGGAGCTGTTTTTT	CASSYSGLAGGTGELFF
-	TRBV11-2	TRBJ2-4	14	-	TGTGCCAGCAGCTCTGGGACACCGCGGTACATTCAGTACTTC	CASSSGTPRYIQYF
-	TRBV30	TRBJ1-5	13	-	TGTGCCGCGGCACAGGGTTACAATCAGCCCCAGCATTTT	CAAAQGYNQPQHF
few	TRBV6-6	TRBJ2-2	15	TRBD2	TGTGCCAGCAGTTGGACTAGCGGGAGTACCGGGGAGCTGTTTTTT	CASSWTSGSTGELFF
-	TRBV10-3	TRBJ2-1	19	TRBD2	TGTGCCATCAGTGTTTCCCCGGGACTAGCGGGAGGGGAACGGAATGAGCAGTTCTTC	CAISVSPGLAGGERNEQFF
-	TRBV18	TRBJ1-3	14	TRBD1	TGTGCCAGCTCACTCGGACAGGGTGAAAACACCATATATTTT	CASSLGQGENTIYF
-	TRBV11-2	TRBJ1-1	14	-	TGTGCCAGCAGCCTCAGACAGGTGAACACTGAAGCTTTCTTT	CASSLRQVNTEAFF
-	TRBV18	TRBJ1-5	16	-	TGTGCCAGCTCACCAATGGTAGGCGGTGGCAATCAGCCCCAGCATTTT	CASSPMVGGGNQPQHF
-	TRBV10-3	TRBJ1-1	14	-	TGTGCCATCAGTGAGTCGGACAGAAACACTGAAGCTTTCTTT	CAISESDRNTEAFF
-	TRBV18	TRBJ1-1	14	-	TGTGCCAGCTCACCAGGACGGGAGAACACTGAAGCTTTCTTT	CASSPGRENTEAFF
-	TRBV7-9	TRBJ2-7	16	-	TGTGCCAGCACCTTAATTGAAGCAGGGCCTACCTACGAGCAGTACTTC	CASTLIEAGPTYEQYF
-	TRBV4-1	TRBJ1-4	16	TRBD1	TGCGCCAGCAGCCAAGTGCGAGCAGGGGGCGTAGAAAAACTGTTTTTT	CASSQVRAGGVEKLFF
-	TRBV28	TRBJ1-2	11	-	TGTGCCAGCAGTAAGGGGTATGGCTACACCTTC	CASSKGYGYTF
-	TRBV6-2/TRBV6-3	TRBJ1-6	15	TRBD1	TGTGCCAGCAGTTTGGGACAGGGGGCGGATTCACCCCTCCACTTT	CASSLGQGADSPLHF
-	TRBV12-3/TRBV12-4	TRBJ2-2	13	-	TGTGCCAGCAGCGACACCAACACCGGGGAGCTGTTTTTT	CASSDTNTGELFF
-	TRBV27	TRBJ2-7	13	-	TGTGCCAGCAGTCAGGGCCTGTTAGGAGAGCAGTACTTC	CASSQGLLGEQYF